The T cell receptor (beta chain) under discussion was sequenced for a study of blood T cells in healthy people across ages. Study-wide points: Long-lived and aged donors differed, with more naive CD4+ cells and higher diversity in the long-lived.

Remarks on this clonotype: Its target is unknown.

The CDR3 runs 14 residues. Looked up from germline, CDR1 is DFQATT and CDR2 is SNEGSKA (reference sequence). V gave up 0 bases and J gave up 4 bases, with 12 bases separating them. Using a J-beta primer mix together with a sample-barcoded 5' primer, a second PCR was run for roughly 7 to 12 cycles. TCRdb processed the 5' RACE reads anew with MiXCR; each CDR3 protein has one entry. The sample includes hundreds of thousands of distinct CDR3 sequences, around 24% of them seen just once. These same records also appear under a second study, on T cells of mothers and their children. That source notes: Versus unrelated pairs, overlap was slightly higher in related mother-child pairs, without reaching significance.

Sequenced input: blood. The gene calls are TRBV20-1 and TRBJ1-1, with D perhaps matching TRBD1 (5 bases). This clonotype was obtained from a boy aged 5 to 17 in good health. The DNA of the CDR3 is TGCAGTGCTAGAGATCGGGGCAGTGGCACTGAAGCTTTCTTT. Its translation is CSARDRGSGTEAFF.